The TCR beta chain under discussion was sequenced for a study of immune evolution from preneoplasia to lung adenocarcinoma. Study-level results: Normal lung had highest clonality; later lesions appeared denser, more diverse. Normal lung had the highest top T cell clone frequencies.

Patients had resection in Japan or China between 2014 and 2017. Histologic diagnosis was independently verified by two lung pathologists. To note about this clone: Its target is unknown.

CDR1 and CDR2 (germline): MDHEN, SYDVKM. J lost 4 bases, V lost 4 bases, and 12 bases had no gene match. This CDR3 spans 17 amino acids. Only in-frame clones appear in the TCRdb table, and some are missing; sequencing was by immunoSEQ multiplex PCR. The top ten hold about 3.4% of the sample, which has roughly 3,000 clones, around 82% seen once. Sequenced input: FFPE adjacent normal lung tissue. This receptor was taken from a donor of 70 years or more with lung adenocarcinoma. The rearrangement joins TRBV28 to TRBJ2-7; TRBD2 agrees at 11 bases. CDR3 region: CASSSNKPSGRLYEQYF. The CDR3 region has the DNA TGTGCCAGCAGTTCTAATAAACCTAGCGGGAGGTTGTACGAGCAGTACTTC.